This is a list of T cell receptor beta chains from one sample in a study of T-cell memory formation after mild COVID-19. TCRdb itself ran the 5' RACE reads through MiXCR, one entry per CDR3 protein. The sample consists of more than 250,000 distinct CDR3 sequences, roughly 16% of them appearing once. Sequenced input: PBMCs or a T cell subset sorted from them (not recorded which). These receptor sequences come from a man aged 18 to 29 who had mild COVID-19 (a few samples of this study predate the infection). Cell type and time point are not known. CDR3s leave out the opening cysteine and the closing phenylalanine or tryptophan. Fields, in order: V gene, CDR3 length, J gene, CDR3 protein.

TRBV4-2	14	TRBJ2-2	ASSQEGRENTGELF
TRBV7-2	13	TRBJ1-2	ASSDYHIRNYGYT
TRBV12-3/TRBV12-4	12	TRBJ1-1	ASSAPDSWTEAF
TRBV11-2	13	TRBJ1-5	ASSLAQGPGQPQH
TRBV12-3/TRBV12-4	10	TRBJ2-1	ASRGRGHEQF
TRBV6-5	11	TRBJ1-2	ASSYRGGDGYT
TRBV5-6	13	TRBJ2-7	ASSLVGLARNEQY
TRBV18	11	TRBJ2-7	ASSPSRDYEQY
TRBV9	13	TRBJ2-1	ASSATSGLINEQF
TRBV5-1	11	TRBJ2-2	ASAKDGKPGLF
TRBV6-5	16	TRBJ2-6	ASSRTGTGGSGANVLT